Shown below are 15 T cell receptor beta chains from a single sample sequenced in a study of T cells in localized non-small cell lung cancer. Using immunoSEQ multiplex PCR, the repertoire was profiled, and TCRdb retains in-frame clones only, with some absent. Seen here are tens of thousands of clones, approximately 83% observed once, and the top ten hold 20%. The sample in question was peripheral blood, obtained before any cancer treatment. Source of these receptors: a female donor older than 55 with stage II squamous cell lung carcinoma.

The J gene is TRBJ2-1, the V gene TRBV29-1; 7 nucleotides agree with TRBD1. The CDR3 consists of 14 residues. The V gene's germline CDR1 is SQVTM and CDR2 ANQGSEA. The V gene end was trimmed by 6 bases and the J gene end by 2 bases; junction bases not matched to a gene: 7. CDR3 sequence reads: CSVYRDSAYNEQFF. CDR3 DNA sequence: TGCAGCGTGTACCGGGACAGCGCCTACAATGAGCAGTTCTTC.

The chain is built from TRBV6-7 and TRBJ1-5; possible D gene TRBD1, 5 bases. TRBV6-7 is an open reading frame whose function is uncertain. V was shortened by 2 bases and J by 0 bases, with 14 bases between the two germline ends. This CDR3 spans 17 amino acids. The CDR3 DNA reads TGTGCCAGCAGTTACGGCTCGGGGCGAGATAGCAATCAGCCCCAGCATTTT. This translates into CASSYGSGRDSNQPQHF.

The chain joins TRBV11-1 to TRBJ2-7; no clear D. Germline V gene data show CDR1 as SGHAT and CDR2 as FQDESV (reference sequence). This CDR3 comprises 14 residues. V dropped 5 bases and J dropped 0 bases, with 11 bases sitting between them. The chain's CDR3 is CASSITDGSYEQYF. Written as DNA, the CDR3 is TGTGCCAGCAGCATAACCGACGGCTCCTACGAGCAGTACTTC.

On this clone: At one end, the junction sequence differs from germline, possibly due to a read error. This rearrangement joins TRBV19 to TRBJ1-1; weak D call: TRBD1 (5 bases). This CDR3 has 13 amino acids. Per germline, CDR1 LNHDA and CDR2 SQIVND (reference sequence). The CDR3 here is CASTIGQNTEAFF. DNA for the CDR3: TGTGCCAGTACTATAGGACAGAACACTGAAGCTTTCTTT.

The CDR3 DNA follows: TGTGCCAGCTCCCTTTTCCCGGGACAGGGGTACGAGCAGTACTTC. Encoded protein: CASSLFPGQGYEQYF. The rearrangement joins TRBV18 to TRBJ2-7; 10 positions agree with TRBD1. The CDR3 totals 15 residues. The trim removed 6 bases at V and 4 bases at J, leaving 9 bases unmatched. Germline assignment: CDR1 KGHSH and CDR2 LQKENI.

The V call is TRBV4-3, the J call TRBJ2-7, with 9 bases aligning to TRBD2. Germline assignment: CDR1 LGHNA and CDR2 YSLEER. The CDR3 is 15 residues long. The V and J ends lost 0 bases and 6 bases, in that order; junction bases with no gene match: 6. The CDR3 protein is CASSQEVAGAFEQYF. The CDR3 DNA reads as TGCGCCAGCAGCCAAGAAGTAGCGGGGGCTTTCGAGCAGTACTTC.

The V and J genes are TRBV19 and TRBJ2-3; D might be TRBD1 or TRBD2, each matching 5 bases. Trimming took 6 bases from V and 11 from J, leaving 12 bases between them. Germline CDR1 and CDR2: LNHDA and SQIVND (reference sequence). The CDR3 is 11 residues long. The CDR3 sequence: CASSAPGQQYF. The DNA for the CDR3 is TGTGCCAGTAGCGCGCCGGGGCAGCAGTATTTT.

This rearrangement joins TRBV5-8 to TRBJ1-1, with unresolved D. Germline V CDR1 and CDR2: SGHTS, YDEGEE. V dropped 0 bases and J dropped 4 bases, with 10 bases sitting between them. CDR3 length: 14 amino acids. The CDR3 protein is CASSLAGVGTEAFF. Here the CDR3 DNA reads TGTGCCAGCAGCTTGGCCGGGGTTGGCACTGAAGCTTTCTTT.

V usage is TRBV7-2 and J usage is TRBJ1-3, with D possibly being TRBD1 (5 bases). Germline lookup yields CDR1 SGHTA and CDR2 FQGNSA. V was trimmed by 0 bases and J by 1 base, leaving 7 bases between them. CDR3 length: 15 amino acids. The chain's CDR3 is CASSLARGSGNTIYF. The CDR3 nucleotides read TGTGCCAGCAGCTTAGCGAGGGGATCTGGAAACACCATATATTTT.

The genes are TRBV30 and TRBJ1-2; weak D call: TRBD1 (5 bases). Germline CDR1 and CDR2: GTSNPN and SVGIG (reference sequence). The CDR3 sequence is 18 residues long. With 1 base removed from V and 0 bases from J, the gap between germline ends came to 21 bases. In DNA form, the CDR3 reads TGTGCCTGGAGTGACTACCGGGACTCCCTAAGCTCTAACTATGGCTACACCTTC. This translates into CAWSDYRDSLSSNYGYTF. Full variable domain (rest looked up from reference TRBV30 and TRBJ1-2): SQTIHQWPATLVQPVGSPLSLECTVEGTSNPNLYWYRQAAGRGLQLLFYSVGIGQISSEVPQNLSASRPQDRQFILSSKKLLLSDSGFYLCAWSDYRDSLSSNYGYTFGSGTRLTVV.

This chain joins TRBV10-2 and TRBJ1-2, with 8 bases identical to TRBD1. Trimming at V came to 10 bases and at J to 6 bases, leaving 7 bases not matched to a gene. Germline V gene lookup returns CDR1 WSHSY and CDR2 SAAADI. The CDR3 runs 12 residues. The CDR3 reads CATAQTGDGYTF. Written as DNA, the CDR3 is TGCGCCACAGCTCAGACAGGGGATGGCTACACCTTC.

In this sample, this clone turned up a few times. J is TRBJ1-5 and V is TRBV5-1, with D tentatively TRBD1 (5 bases). Germline V gives CDR1 SGHRS, CDR2 YFSETQ. CDR3 size: 15 residues. V was pared by 1 base and J by 3 bases, with 11 bases between. CDR3 DNA: TGCGCCAGCAGCTTGAGGGTGGGGCCCAATCAGCCCCAGCATTTT. It encodes CASSLRVGPNQPQHF.

The chain employs TRBV2 and TRBJ2-5; 9 nucleotides agree with TRBD2. Unmatched junction bases numbered 15, after V lost 11 bases and J lost 5 bases. Germline V gene sequence: CDR1 SNHLY, CDR2 FYNNEI. The CDR3 sequence is 15 residues long. This chain's CDR3 is CASSPSGDALETQYF. CDR3 in DNA: TGTGCCTCCTCTCCTAGCGGGGATGCGTTGGAGACCCAGTACTTC.

V is TRBV18 and J is TRBJ1-2; TRBD1 matches at 9 bases. V lost 4 bases to trimming and J lost 1 base; unmatched junction nucleotides: 4. CDR1 KGHSH and CDR2 LQKENI come from the germline V gene. The CDR3 contains 15 residues. CDR3 residues: CASSRATGGNYGYTF. CDR3 DNA sequence: TGTGCCAGCTCACGTGCGACAGGGGGTAACTATGGCTACACCTTC. The variable domain in full, with the rest retrieved from reference TRBV18 and TRBJ1-2, is NAGVMQNPRHLVRRRGQEARLRCSPMKGHSHVYWYRQLPEEGLKFMVYLQKENIIDESGMPKERFSAEFPKEGPSILRIQQVVRGDSAAYFCASSRATGGNYGYTFGSGTRLTVV.

The chain recombines TRBV11-2 with TRBJ1-4; D unresolved. The CDR3 extends over 14 amino acids. V dropped 1 base and J dropped 7 bases, with 10 bases sitting between them. Germline V gene data show CDR1 as SGHAT and CDR2 as FQNNGV. CDR3 sequence: CASSLAQGSEKLFF. CDR3 DNA: TGTGCCAGCAGCTTAGCCCAAGGGAGTGAAAAACTGTTTTTT.